This section outlines one T cell receptor beta chain sequence together with its context. Its antigen is undetermined. The data were taken from a study of cytomegalovirus exposure and HLA in healthy donors. Across the study: Tens of millions of unique TCRs from HLA-typed donors made up an early data release. Study-level findings and limits: After further analysis at a later stage, under 20,000 TCR beta sequences were associated with HLA alleles at 0.05 false discovery rate. In presence/absence analyses, roughly uniform sequencing depth across donors was assumed. In a later analysis, across HLA loci, associated TCR counts were highest for DRB1, lowest for HLA-C.

Amplification used 60 Vbeta primers and 13 Jbeta primers. Some clones are missing from TCRdb's copy, which holds only in-frame ones; the method was immunoSEQ multiplex PCR. The sample shows about 89,000 clones, roughly two thirds of them seen only once. This CDR3 is built from 16 residues. Germline V CDR1 and CDR2: SGHRS, YFSETQ. J lost 2 bases, V lost 4 bases, and 9 bases had no gene match. J is TRBJ2-7 and V is TRBV5-1, with TRBD2 matching 10 bases. Sequencing was performed on PBMCs. This receptor was taken from a woman in her thirties in good health and CMV-seronegative. CDR3 amino acids: CASSVSTSGNTYEQYF. DNA of the CDR3: TGCGCCAGCAGCGTCTCTACTAGCGGGAACACCTACGAGCAGTACTTC.